These T cell receptor beta chains were read from a single sample in a study of T-cell memory formation after mild COVID-19. TCRdb recomputed calls from the 5' RACE reads with MiXCR, one row per CDR3 protein. The table has 40,000 to 60,000 distinct CDR3 sequences, approximately 7% seen once; the top ten hold approximately 1.5%. Material: PBMCs or a T cell subset sorted from them (not recorded which). All receptors derive from a man aged 18 to 30 who had mild COVID-19 (a few samples of this study predate the infection). Cell type and time point are not known. The CDR3 runs from the conserved cysteine through the conserved F or W. Each record gives: V gene, clone size, J gene, D gene, CDR3 DNA, CDR3 protein. A D gene is named only where the DNA matches it firmly. A clone size is listed for some rows: how often the clone was seen (once, few, many), or a class if it is expanded.

v_gene: TRBV5-1
abundance: few
j_gene: TRBJ2-5
d_gene: TRBD2
CDR3nt: TGCGCCTCGGGGAGCGGGGGCCCCCAAGAGACCCAGTACTTC
CDR3aa: CASGSGGPQETQYF

v_gene: TRBV12-3/TRBV12-4
abundance: many
j_gene: TRBJ2-3
d_gene: -
CDR3nt: TGTGCCAGCAGTTCCCCGCTACGAGATACGCAGTATTTT
CDR3aa: CASSSPLRDTQYF

v_gene: TRBV9
abundance: few
j_gene: TRBJ1-1
d_gene: -
CDR3nt: TGTGCCAGCAGCCAATTTGGGGCAGGGCAAGGGACTGAAGCTTTCTTT
CDR3aa: CASSQFGAGQGTEAFF

v_gene: TRBV5-1
abundance: -
j_gene: TRBJ1-1
d_gene: -
CDR3nt: TGCGCCAGCAGCTTACAGGACTCGCGATTCACTGAAGCTTTCTTT
CDR3aa: CASSLQDSRFTEAFF

v_gene: TRBV7-9
abundance: -
j_gene: TRBJ1-2
d_gene: -
CDR3nt: TGTGCCAGCAGCCTTAGAACACCGCGGATGATTGACTATGGCTACACCTTC
CDR3aa: CASSLRTPRMIDYGYTF

v_gene: TRBV7-2
abundance: -
j_gene: TRBJ1-5
d_gene: TRBD1
CDR3nt: TGTGCCAGCAGCTTAATAGGGGGCCCATATCAGCCCCAGCATTTT
CDR3aa: CASSLIGGPYQPQHF

v_gene: TRBV7-6
abundance: few
j_gene: TRBJ2-7
d_gene: -
CDR3nt: TGTGCCAGCAGCCCCGACAGGGAGGGCGAGCAGTACTTC
CDR3aa: CASSPDREGEQYF

v_gene: TRBV5-1
abundance: few
j_gene: TRBJ2-2
d_gene: -
CDR3nt: TGCGCCAGCCATACGGGCAACACCGGGGAGCTGTTTTTT
CDR3aa: CASHTGNTGELFF

v_gene: TRBV7-3
abundance: many
j_gene: TRBJ2-2
d_gene: -
CDR3nt: TGTGCCAGCAGCCGGACTGTTAACACCGGGGAGCTGTTTTTT
CDR3aa: CASSRTVNTGELFF

v_gene: TRBV7-6
abundance: -
j_gene: TRBJ2-2
d_gene: -
CDR3nt: TGTGCCAGCAGCTCACTCGCAGGGGTTACGAACACCGGGGAGCTGTTTTTT
CDR3aa: CASSSLAGVTNTGELFF

v_gene: TRBV7-9
abundance: many
j_gene: TRBJ2-3
d_gene: -
CDR3nt: TGTGCCAGCAGCGGCATTTCGAATACGCAGTATTTT
CDR3aa: CASSGISNTQYF

v_gene: TRBV6-5
abundance: -
j_gene: TRBJ2-3
d_gene: TRBD2
CDR3nt: TGTGCCAGCAGTCCACCGGGACTAGCGGGGGCTAGGAGCACAGATACGCAGTATTTT
CDR3aa: CASSPPGLAGARSTDTQYF

v_gene: TRBV7-2
abundance: -
j_gene: TRBJ2-3
d_gene: TRBD2
CDR3nt: TGTGCCAGCAGCCGGACCCGACTAGCGGGGGGGCTTACGCAGTATTTT
CDR3aa: CASSRTRLAGGLTQYF

v_gene: TRBV20-1
abundance: few
j_gene: TRBJ1-1
d_gene: -
CDR3nt: TGCAGTGCTAGAGATAGGGCAGCGAACACTGAAGCTTTCTTT
CDR3aa: CSARDRAANTEAFF

v_gene: TRBV6-5
abundance: few
j_gene: TRBJ2-4
d_gene: TRBD2
CDR3nt: TGTGCCAGCAGTTACTCGGGGACTACCGGAAACATTCAGTACTTC
CDR3aa: CASSYSGTTGNIQYF

v_gene: TRBV10-3
abundance: few
j_gene: TRBJ2-5
d_gene: -
CDR3nt: TGTGCCATCAGTGTCGCTGGGGCCGAGGAGACCCAGTACTTC
CDR3aa: CAISVAGAEETQYF

v_gene: TRBV7-2
abundance: few
j_gene: TRBJ1-4
d_gene: -
CDR3nt: TGTGCCAGCAGCCCCCCCCCAACTAATGAAAAACTGTTTTTT
CDR3aa: CASSPPPTNEKLFF

v_gene: TRBV15
abundance: -
j_gene: TRBJ1-5
d_gene: TRBD1
CDR3nt: TGTGCCACCAGCAGAGACGGACAGGGGATAGGTCAGCCCCAGCATTTT
CDR3aa: CATSRDGQGIGQPQHF

v_gene: TRBV24-1
abundance: -
j_gene: TRBJ1-1
d_gene: -
CDR3nt: TGTGCCACCAGTCAACAGAAGCCGAACACTGAAGCTTTCTTT
CDR3aa: CATSQQKPNTEAFF

v_gene: TRBV2
abundance: once
j_gene: TRBJ1-2
d_gene: TRBD1
CDR3nt: TGTGCCAGCAGTGGACAGGGGTTAAACGGCTACACCTTC
CDR3aa: CASSGQGLNGYTF

v_gene: TRBV12-3/TRBV12-4
abundance: few
j_gene: TRBJ1-2
d_gene: TRBD1
CDR3nt: TGTGCCAGCAGTACCCAGGGGGCTGGCTATGGCTACACCTTC
CDR3aa: CASSTQGAGYGYTF

v_gene: TRBV5-6
abundance: few
j_gene: TRBJ1-2
d_gene: -
CDR3nt: TGTGCCAGCAGCTCCGTCCTGGAGGGAACTAACTATGGCTACACCTTC
CDR3aa: CASSSVLEGTNYGYTF

v_gene: TRBV9
abundance: -
j_gene: TRBJ2-1
d_gene: TRBD2
CDR3nt: TGTGCCAGCAGCCCTCGACTAGCGGGGGAGCCGGGCTCCTACAATGAGCAGTTCTTC
CDR3aa: CASSPRLAGEPGSYNEQFF

v_gene: TRBV7-8
abundance: -
j_gene: TRBJ1-5
d_gene: -
CDR3nt: TGTGCCAGCAGCTCCACAATGAGGAATCAGCCCCAGCATTTT
CDR3aa: CASSSTMRNQPQHF

v_gene: TRBV20-1
abundance: few
j_gene: TRBJ2-2
d_gene: TRBD2
CDR3nt: TGCAGTGCTAGCGGGGGGGCCGGAACCGGGGAGCTGTTTTTT
CDR3aa: CSASGGAGTGELFF

v_gene: TRBV11-1
abundance: many
j_gene: TRBJ2-1
d_gene: -
CDR3nt: TGTGCATGCGGGGCCTACAATGAGCAGTTCTTC
CDR3aa: CACGAYNEQFF

v_gene: TRBV5-1
abundance: -
j_gene: TRBJ2-2
d_gene: -
CDR3nt: TGCGCCAGCAGCCTAAATCTAGGGGGGACCGGGGAGCTGTTTTTT
CDR3aa: CASSLNLGGTGELFF

v_gene: TRBV6-6
abundance: few
j_gene: TRBJ1-5
d_gene: -
CDR3nt: TGTGCCAGCAGTTATGGCTTGGGGCAGCCCCAGCATTTT
CDR3aa: CASSYGLGQPQHF

v_gene: TRBV4-2
abundance: few
j_gene: TRBJ2-1
d_gene: -
CDR3nt: TGTGCCAGCAGCGGCCACGCAGGCGGGGAGCAGTTCTTC
CDR3aa: CASSGHAGGEQFF

v_gene: TRBV7-9
abundance: once
j_gene: TRBJ1-2
d_gene: TRBD1
CDR3nt: TGTGCCAGCAGGTCGACAGGGGCGGACTATGGCTACACCTTC
CDR3aa: CASRSTGADYGYTF

v_gene: TRBV7-2
abundance: few
j_gene: TRBJ2-1
d_gene: TRBD1
CDR3nt: TGTGCCAGCAGCTATATGGGACAGGGGAACAATGAGCAGTTCTTC
CDR3aa: CASSYMGQGNNEQFF

v_gene: TRBV18
abundance: -
j_gene: TRBJ1-1
d_gene: -
CDR3nt: TGTGCCAGCTCACCAAGCGGGGCGGGCACTGAAGCTTTCTTT
CDR3aa: CASSPSGAGTEAFF

v_gene: TRBV7-2
abundance: few
j_gene: TRBJ1-6
d_gene: -
CDR3nt: TGTGCCAGCAGCTTAGCTGCAGGACTAAATTCACCCCTCCACTTT
CDR3aa: CASSLAAGLNSPLHF

v_gene: TRBV24-1
abundance: few
j_gene: TRBJ1-1
d_gene: -
CDR3nt: TGTGCCACCAGTGATGGGACGCACTCTGAAGCTTTCTTT
CDR3aa: CATSDGTHSEAFF

v_gene: TRBV14
abundance: -
j_gene: TRBJ2-2
d_gene: -
CDR3nt: TGTGCCAGCAGCCAAGTCCGGGCCACCGGGGAGCTGTTTTTT
CDR3aa: CASSQVRATGELFF

v_gene: TRBV10-3
abundance: -
j_gene: TRBJ2-7
d_gene: -
CDR3nt: TGTGCCATCAGTGTAAGGGACTACGAGCAGTACTTC
CDR3aa: CAISVRDYEQYF

v_gene: TRBV6-5
abundance: few
j_gene: TRBJ2-5
d_gene: TRBD2
CDR3nt: TGTGCCAGCAGCATCCCGGGACTAGCGGGTAAAGAGACCCAGTACTTC
CDR3aa: CASSIPGLAGKETQYF

v_gene: TRBV7-2
abundance: many
j_gene: TRBJ2-5
d_gene: -
CDR3nt: TGTGCCAGCAGCTCCGTCGGGGGCTGGGAGACCCAGTACTTC
CDR3aa: CASSSVGGWETQYF

v_gene: TRBV2
abundance: many
j_gene: TRBJ2-5
d_gene: -
CDR3nt: TGTGCCAGCAGGGCGGATCAAGAGACCCAGTACTTC
CDR3aa: CASRADQETQYF

v_gene: TRBV12-3/TRBV12-4
abundance: few
j_gene: TRBJ2-7
d_gene: -
CDR3nt: TGTGCCAGCAGTCCGCTACCGAGCTCCTACGAGCAGTACTTC
CDR3aa: CASSPLPSSYEQYF

v_gene: TRBV20-1
abundance: -
j_gene: TRBJ2-1
d_gene: -
CDR3nt: TGCAGTGCTAGAGATACGATGCCCGGGGATGAGCAGTTCTTC
CDR3aa: CSARDTMPGDEQFF

v_gene: TRBV4-3
abundance: many
j_gene: TRBJ1-6
d_gene: -
CDR3nt: TGCGCCAGCAGCCAAGATACCGCCTCCGGTGGGTCCTTTAATTCACCCCTCCACTTT
CDR3aa: CASSQDTASGGSFNSPLHF